The 32 T cell receptor beta chains in this list originate from one sample, sequenced in a study of cytomegalovirus exposure and HLA in healthy donors. PCR was performed using 60 Vbeta and 13 Jbeta primers. Data came from immunoSEQ multiplex PCR; TCRdb stores just in-frame clones and leaves some out. The sample comprises under 250,000 clones, 60% to 80% of which are singletons, and approximately 1.8% rests with the top ten. Sequenced input: PBMCs. These receptors were taken from a male donor in good health and CMV-seronegative.

The chain recombines TRBV7-9 with TRBJ1-1, with a possible D match to TRBD1 (6 bases). The length of the CDR3 is 14 residues. The germline V gene has CDR1 SEHNR and CDR2 FQNEAQ (reference sequence). V was cut by 5 bases and J by 1 base, with 11 bases left in between. This chain's CDR3 is CASSPQTGNTEAFF. The DNA for the CDR3 is TGTGCCAGCAGCCCCCAGACAGGGAACACTGAAGCTTTCTTT.

This clone appeared a few times. The rearrangement uses TRBV9 and TRBJ1-2; D ambiguous. This CDR3 comprises 9 residues. Germline CDR1 is SGDLS and CDR2 is YYNGEE. V was clipped by 10 bases and J by 6 bases, with 7 bases between them. The CDR3 is CAGTDGYTF. In nucleotides, the CDR3 is TGTGCCGGTACAGATGGCTACACCTTC.

The genes are TRBV5-4 and TRBJ2-6; 12 bases are shared with TRBD2. CDR1 is SGHNT and CDR2 is YYREEE in the germline V gene (reference sequence). CDR3 length equals 17 residues. V gave up 3 bases and J gave up 3 bases; unmatched junction bases: 4. The CDR3 nucleotides are TGTGCCAGCAGCTCTCTAGCGGGGGGGAATGGGGCCAACGTCCTGACTTTC. Protein sequence: CASSSLAGGNGANVLTF.

This chain connects TRBV7-3 to TRBJ2-7; a weak D match, TRBD2 (6 bases). V lost 5 bases, J lost 2 bases, and 19 bases lay in between. Germline assignment: CDR1 SGHTA and CDR2 FQGTGA. The CDR3 runs 16 residues. CDR3 sequence: CASSPSLAHEPYEQYF. The DNA of the CDR3 is TGTGCCAGCAGCCCCTCACTAGCCCACGAACCCTACGAGCAGTACTTC.

The chain combines TRBV5-1 with TRBJ2-1; 13 bases are shared with TRBD2. Germline V gene sequence: CDR1 SGHRS, CDR2 YFSETQ. The V gene end was trimmed by 4 bases and the J gene end by 4 bases; junction bases not matched to a gene: 5. This CDR3 is 16 amino acids long. The CDR3 nucleotides read TGCGCCAGCAGCCGGATGGGACTAGCGGGATACAATGAGCAGTTCTTC. Encoded protein: CASSRMGLAGYNEQFF.

This chain links TRBV7-9 with TRBJ2-7, with D perhaps TRBD2 (6 bases). Trimming cost V 3 bases and J 0 bases, with 12 bases left between them. This CDR3 comprises 15 residues. The germline gives CDR1 SEHNR, CDR2 FQNEAQ (reference sequence). The chain's CDR3 is CASSFGGLSSYEQYF. The CDR3 coding sequence is TGTGCCAGCAGCTTTGGTGGACTAAGCTCCTACGAGCAGTACTTC.

This chain joins TRBV4-3 and TRBJ2-1; D is unclear. The V end was cut by 0 bases, the J end by 3 bases, with 9 bases between. The CDR3 length is 15 residues. Germline CDR1 reads LGHNA; CDR2 reads YSLEER. The CDR3: CASSQDSAFYNEQFF. CDR3 sequence (DNA): TGCGCCAGCAGCCAAGACTCAGCGTTCTACAATGAGCAGTTCTTC.

This chain uses TRBV13 with TRBJ2-7; a possible D gene is TRBD1 (6 bases). The CDR3 is made up of 15 amino acids. Trimming took off 4 bases at V and 5 bases at J, with 18 bases between the two ends. Germline V gene lookup returns CDR1 PRHDT and CDR2 FYEKMQ (reference sequence). The CDR3 DNA reads as TGTGCCAGCAGCTCGGTACCCACGAGGGGGAACGAGCAGTACTTC. Its translation is CASSSVPTRGNEQYF. The variable domain in full, completed from reference TRBV13 and TRBJ2-7, reads AAGVIQSPRHLIKEKRETATLKCYPIPRHDTVYWYQQGPGQDPQFLISFYEKMQSDKGSIPDRFSAQQFSDYHSELNMSSLELGDSALYFCASSSVPTRGNEQYFGPGTRLTVT.

The J gene is TRBJ2-7, the V gene TRBV25-1, with 8 bases identical to TRBD1. The CDR3 has 14 amino acids. The germline V gene has CDR1 MGHDK and CDR2 SYGVNS. The J segment lost 7 bases and the V segment lost 2 bases, leaving 7 bases of the junction unmatched. DNA for the CDR3: TGTGCCAGCAGTGAAAAGCAGGGGGCGAATGAGCAGTACTTC. It yields the protein CASSEKQGANEQYF.

This chain links TRBV7-2 with TRBJ2-1; weak D call: TRBD2 (6 bases). The CDR3 is made up of 12 amino acids. V lost 5 bases and J 8 bases, leaving 10 bases between the germline ends. Germline lookup yields CDR1 SGHTA and CDR2 FQGNSA. CDR3 nucleotides: TGTGCCAGCAGCCTATGGGGGGATGAGCAGTTCTTC. Translation gives CASSLWGDEQFF.

This sequence joins TRBV7-9 and TRBJ2-1, with 11 bases matching TRBD2. The V gene end was trimmed by 1 base and the J gene end by 6 bases; junction bases not matched to a gene: 2. The CDR3 runs 15 residues. Germline V CDR1 and CDR2: SEHNR, FQNEAQ (reference sequence). This CDR3 reads CASSLGLAGSNEQFF. The CDR3 nucleotides read TGTGCCAGCAGCTTAGGACTAGCGGGGAGCAATGAGCAGTTCTTC.

The chain employs TRBV28 and TRBJ2-7, with 8 bases lining up with TRBD1. V dropped 10 bases and J dropped 2; count of bases not matched to a gene: 7. CDR1 MDHEN and CDR2 SYDVKM come from the germline V gene. The CDR3 sequence is 13 residues long. DNA of the CDR3: TGTGCCACCTTCCACAGGGGGGCCTACGAGCAGTACTTC. Translating gives CATFHRGAYEQYF.

The chain joins TRBV5-1 to TRBJ2-7, with 8 bases that match TRBD1. The V gene's germline CDR1 is SGHRS and CDR2 YFSETQ. With 3 bases clipped from V and 3 bases from J, the junction kept 17 bases outside the gene matches. There are 18 residues in the CDR3. CDR3 loop: CASSSGRLVGDRFYEQYF. DNA of the CDR3: TGCGCCAGCAGCTCTGGGAGGTTGGTAGGGGACAGGTTCTACGAGCAGTACTTC.

In its sample, this clone was seen a few times. The genes are TRBV4-3 and TRBJ2-7; 9 bases are a match to TRBD1. Trimming at V came to 2 bases and at J to 3 bases, leaving 2 bases not matched to a gene. This CDR3 contains 14 residues. CDR1 LGHNA and CDR2 YSLEER come from the germline V gene. Here the CDR3 reads CASSQRDRVYEQYF. CDR3 sequence (DNA): TGCGCCAGCAGCCAACGGGACAGGGTCTACGAGCAGTACTTC.

V is TRBV27 and J is TRBJ1-2; 9 bases line up with TRBD1. CDR3 length equals 13 residues. Germline values: CDR1 MNHEY, CDR2 SMNVEV (reference sequence). Unmatched junction bases numbered 6, after V lost 6 bases and J lost 7 bases. CDR3 in amino acids: CASRATGGGGYTF. The DNA for the CDR3 is TGTGCCAGCAGAGCTACAGGGGGCGGTGGCTACACCTTC.

V is TRBV11-2 and J is TRBJ2-1, with 10 bases fitting TRBD1. The germline CDR1 and CDR2 sequences are SGHAT and FQNNGV. Trimming at V came to 3 bases and at J to 5 bases, leaving 4 bases not matched to a gene. The CDR3 runs to 15 residues. The CDR3 coding sequence is TGTGCCAGCAGCTTGCCGGGACAGGGGCACAATGAGCAGTTCTTC. It specifies CASSLPGQGHNEQFF. Full variable domain (outside the CDR3, taken from reference TRBV11-2 and TRBJ2-1): EAGVAQSPRYKIIEKRQSVAFWCNPISGHATLYWYQQILGQGPKLLIQFQNNGVVDDSQLPKDRFSAERLKGVDSTLKIQPAKLEDSAVYLCASSLPGQGHNEQFFGPGTRLTVL.

The chain combines TRBV29-1 with TRBJ2-5, with a weak D call TRBD2 (5 bases). V gave up 5 bases and J gave up 1 base, with 8 bases separating them. The germline V gene has CDR1 SQVTM and CDR2 ANQGSEA. This CDR3 comprises 12 residues. The CDR3 here is CSVKEVQETQYF. The CDR3 DNA is TGCAGCGTTAAGGAGGTCCAAGAGACCCAGTACTTC.

The chain combines TRBV7-3 with TRBJ2-3; 12 bases align to TRBD2. This CDR3 comprises 15 residues. CDR1 SGHTA and CDR2 FQGTGA come from the germline V gene. V dropped 4 bases and J dropped 2; count of bases not matched to a gene: 1. The CDR3 sequence: CASSSSGRATDTQYF. CDR3 nucleotides: TGTGCCAGCAGCTCTAGCGGGAGGGCCACAGATACGCAGTATTTT.

The V gene is TRBV6-6, the J gene TRBJ1-2, with D hard to call. This CDR3 is 13 amino acids long. Trimming removed 0 bases from V and 4 bases from J, with 6 bases in between. In germline, CDR1 is MNHNY, CDR2 SVGAGI (reference sequence). CDR3 bases: TGTGCCAGCAGTTACTCGCCCAGCTATGGCTACACCTTC. Its translation is CASSYSPSYGYTF.

The chain has TRBV5-4 and TRBJ2-7; D possibly corresponds to TRBD2 (5 bases). CDR1 is SGHNT and CDR2 is YYREEE in the germline V gene (reference sequence). This CDR3 contains 13 residues. Trimming took 2 bases from V and 4 from J, leaving 10 bases between them. DNA of the CDR3: TGTGCCAGCAGCTTCCGGGATATGTACGAGCAGTACTTC. Its protein product is CASSFRDMYEQYF.

This rearrangement joins TRBV4-3 to TRBJ2-7, with D perhaps TRBD2 (5 bases). Germline loops: CDR1 LGHNA, CDR2 YSLEER. The CDR3 is 16 residues long. Trimming removed 0 bases at V and 6 bases at J, with 18 bases between. DNA of the CDR3: TGCGCCAGCAGCCAAGAAAGGACTCGTAGGGCCGGCGAGCAGTACTTC. It translates to CASSQERTRRAGEQYF.

The DNA of the CDR3 is TGTGCCAGCAGCTTAGCACCGGGACAGGTTACAGATACGCAGTATTTT. As protein: CASSLAPGQVTDTQYF. The genes are TRBV7-9 and TRBJ2-3, with 8 nucleotides matching TRBD1. The length of the CDR3 is 16 residues. V was clipped by 0 bases and J by 3 bases; unmatched bases: 5. From germline, CDR1 is SEHNR and CDR2 FQNEAQ (reference sequence).

As DNA, the CDR3 is TGTGCCAGCAGCTTGGCCGGTCGGGCGGGAGAGCAGTACTTC. It translates to CASSLAGRAGEQYF. V gene TRBV5-4 combines with J gene TRBJ2-7; TRBD2 is a possible D gene (6 bases). The V gene lost 0 bases and the J gene lost 7 bases, with 14 bases spanning the gap. The germline V gene has CDR1 SGHNT and CDR2 YYREEE (reference sequence). The CDR3 is 14 residues long. The complete variable domain, with remaining parts taken from reference TRBV5-4 and TRBJ2-7, reads ETGVTQSPTHLIKTRGQQVTLRCSSQSGHNTVSWYQQALGQGPQFIFQYYREEENGRGNFPPRFSGLQFPNYSSELNVNALELDDSALYLCASSLAGRAGEQYFGPGTRLTVT.

The chain is built from TRBV5-1 and TRBJ1-2; the D is unclear. Germline assignment: CDR1 SGHRS and CDR2 YFSETQ. The CDR3 totals 16 residues. V dropped 0 bases and J dropped 0 bases, with 12 bases sitting between them. The CDR3 DNA follows: TGCGCCAGCAGCTTGGGGTCGGGAGACGCTAACTATGGCTACACCTTC. It translates to CASSLGSGDANYGYTF.

The rearrangement links TRBV6-1 to TRBJ2-1; the D is unclear. This CDR3 is 13 amino acids long. Germline assignment: CDR1 MNHNS and CDR2 SASEGT. Trimming shortened V by 3 bases and J by 6 bases, and 9 bases separated the two germline ends. Here the CDR3 DNA reads TGTGCCAGCAGTGACGGCAGGCTCAATGAGCAGTTCTTC. Encoded protein: CASSDGRLNEQFF.

The rearrangement links TRBV7-2 to TRBJ2-7; tentative D call: TRBD1 (6 bases). The CDR3 consists of 14 residues. Trimming shortened V by 8 bases and J by 5 bases, and 19 bases separated the two germline ends. In germline, CDR1 is SGHTA, CDR2 FQGNSA. The CDR3 coding sequence is TGTGCCAGCTCACCCCAGGGGATCTCAGACGAGCAGTACTTC. Protein: CASSPQGISDEQYF.

The chain is built from TRBV5-1 and TRBJ2-4; 9 bases agree with TRBD2. CDR1 and CDR2 (germline): SGHRS, YFSETQ. The CDR3 spans 16 residues. Trimming cost V 0 bases and J 8 bases; bases outside gene matches: 9. CDR3: CASSLVPSGMTDIQYF. Here the CDR3 DNA reads TGCGCCAGCAGCTTGGTACCTAGCGGGATGACGGACATTCAGTACTTC.

This clone was seen a handful of times. This rearrangement joins TRBV6-6 to TRBJ2-1; D unresolved. Germline CDR1 reads MNHNY; CDR2 reads SVGAGI (reference sequence). The CDR3 totals 15 residues. V was trimmed by 5 bases and J by 3 bases, leaving 14 bases between them. The CDR3 sequence: CASSSYQTNYNEQFF. CDR3 nucleotide sequence: TGTGCCAGCAGTAGCTATCAAACCAACTACAATGAGCAGTTCTTC.

This chain uses TRBV28 with TRBJ1-2, with D perhaps matching TRBD1 (6 bases). The CDR3 contains 14 residues. Germline CDR1 MDHEN, CDR2 SYDVKM. V was shortened by 5 bases and J by 0 bases, with 10 bases between the two germline ends. The CDR3 loop reads CASSRTDPNYGYTF. CDR3 nucleotides: TGTGCCAGCAGTCGGACAGACCCTAACTATGGCTACACCTTC.

The V call is TRBV30, the J call TRBJ1-2, with 7 nucleotides matching TRBD1. V shed 5 bases and J 3 bases; nucleotides not matched to a gene: 9. The CDR3 is 14 residues long. CDR1 GTSNPN and CDR2 SVGIG come from the germline V gene (reference sequence). Written as DNA, the CDR3 is TGTGCCTGGGGGACAGATACGACCTACTATGGCTACACCTTC. Residues: CAWGTDTTYYGYTF.

Regarding this clone: The same CDR3 arises from other DNA sequences in this sample as well. The chain is built from TRBV28 and TRBJ1-1, with D possibly TRBD1 on 5 matching bases. Germline V gene data show CDR1 as MDHEN and CDR2 as SYDVKM. Trimming removed 2 bases from V and 4 bases from J, with 11 bases in between. This CDR3 region has 14 residues. CDR3 protein: CASSLPGGGTEAFF. The CDR3 DNA reads as TGTGCCAGCAGTTTACCGGGCGGGGGCACTGAAGCTTTCTTT.

This chain links TRBV28 with TRBJ1-2; 8 nucleotides match TRBD1. With V trimmed by 6 bases and J by 5 bases, 11 bases remained unmatched. The CDR3 is made up of 15 amino acids. The germline V gene encodes CDR1 MDHEN and CDR2 SYDVKM. The CDR3 here is CASRPGQGRAYGYTF. The CDR3 coding sequence is TGTGCCAGCAGACCTGGACAGGGACGAGCGTATGGCTACACCTTC.